The rows below give T cell receptor beta chains drawn from one sample of a study of shared T cell receptors in the human thymus. Profiling relied on immunoSEQ multiplex PCR, and the TCRdb table lists in-frame clones only, not all of them. The data show 700,000 or so clones, 75% to 90% seen once. The same data also went into a second study, on human thymus T cells.

The sample consisted of thymocytes. These receptors were taken from a girl younger than two with a congenital heart defect. The CDR3 runs from the conserved cysteine through the conserved F or W. Each record gives: V gene, clone size, CDR3 length, J gene, CDR3 protein. Clone sizes are given selectively: once, few, many, or a class where the clone is expanded.

v_gene: TRBV5-1; abundance: NA; len: 19; j_gene: TRBJ2-1; CDR3aa: CASSLVGTSGGTSGNEQFF
v_gene: TRBV7-9; abundance: NA; len: 17; j_gene: TRBJ2-2; CDR3aa: CASSLAIRGVDTGELFF
v_gene: TRBV28; abundance: NA; len: 13; j_gene: TRBJ2-7; CDR3aa: CASTRRGPHEQYF
v_gene: TRBV29-1; abundance: NA; len: 11; j_gene: TRBJ2-5; CDR3aa: CSVTGEETQYF
v_gene: TRBV2; abundance: NA; len: 18; j_gene: TRBJ2-3; CDR3aa: CASRCESSAGESTDTQYF
v_gene: TRBV10-3; abundance: NA; len: 13; j_gene: TRBJ1-2; CDR3aa: CAISDRERGGYTF
v_gene: TRBV5-6; abundance: NA; len: 13; j_gene: TRBJ2-5; CDR3aa: CAHKAPQGGTQYF
v_gene: TRBV15; abundance: NA; len: 13; j_gene: TRBJ1-2; CDR3aa: CATSRDTNYGYTF
v_gene: TRBV28; abundance: few; len: 15; j_gene: TRBJ2-7; CDR3aa: CASSLGGGRIYEQYF
v_gene: TRBV19; abundance: NA; len: 15; j_gene: TRBJ2-1; CDR3aa: CASSKGRGGYNEQFF
v_gene: TRBV28; abundance: NA; len: 16; j_gene: TRBJ2-1; CDR3aa: CASSQGTSGGCYEQFF
v_gene: TRBV10-2; abundance: NA; len: 14; j_gene: TRBJ1-2; CDR3aa: CASSESAGGTGYTF
v_gene: TRBV7-6; abundance: NA; len: 17; j_gene: TRBJ1-1; CDR3aa: CASSLDEGAFSLAEAFF
v_gene: TRBV28; abundance: NA; len: 16; j_gene: TRBJ2-7; CDR3aa: CASSLGQTKTPYEQYF
v_gene: TRBV7-2; abundance: NA; len: 16; j_gene: TRBJ2-2; CDR3aa: CASSLGRRRGAGELFF
v_gene: TRBV4-3; abundance: NA; len: 16; j_gene: TRBJ1-2; CDR3aa: CASSQTRSGSNYGYTF
v_gene: TRBV5-1; abundance: NA; len: 17; j_gene: TRBJ1-6; CDR3aa: CASSPGGTGGSMSPLHF
v_gene: TRBV6-1; abundance: NA; len: 16; j_gene: TRBJ2-1; CDR3aa: CASSVRGTSAYNEQFF
v_gene: TRBV9; abundance: NA; len: 15; j_gene: TRBJ2-6; CDR3aa: CASSPRVSGANVLTF
v_gene: TRBV7-8; abundance: NA; len: 15; j_gene: TRBJ1-2; CDR3aa: CANSSGTGFLNGYTF
v_gene: TRBV19; abundance: NA; len: 13; j_gene: TRBJ1-1; CDR3aa: CASNRGAYTEAFF
v_gene: TRBV6-1; abundance: NA; len: 15; j_gene: TRBJ2-7; CDR3aa: CASSPWGTGDYEQYF
v_gene: TRBV7-2; abundance: NA; len: 18; j_gene: TRBJ2-5; CDR3aa: CASSPGGIAGGPTETQYF
v_gene: TRBV9; abundance: NA; len: 16; j_gene: TRBJ2-2; CDR3aa: CASSSEDRMGTGELFF
v_gene: TRBV2; abundance: NA; len: 12; j_gene: NA; CDR3aa: CASSDNLYEQYF
v_gene: TRBV4-1; abundance: NA; len: 19; j_gene: TRBJ1-1; CDR3aa: CASSHLSGQARGMNTEAFF
v_gene: TRBV19; abundance: NA; len: 14; j_gene: TRBJ2-7; CDR3aa: CASRRGLGTYEQYF
v_gene: TRBV2; abundance: NA; len: 12; j_gene: TRBJ1-1; CDR3aa: CASRDMNTEAFF
v_gene: TRBV9; abundance: once; len: 17; j_gene: TRBJ2-3; CDR3aa: CASSGPQRGRCTDTQYF
v_gene: TRBV14; abundance: NA; len: 14; j_gene: TRBJ2-2; CDR3aa: CASSRAPNTGELFF
v_gene: TRBV5-1; abundance: NA; len: 15; j_gene: TRBJ2-5; CDR3aa: CASSLAAGGYETQYF
v_gene: TRBV27; abundance: NA; len: 15; j_gene: TRBJ2-5; CDR3aa: CASSLSWASSQTQYF
v_gene: TRBV7-6; abundance: NA; len: 15; j_gene: TRBJ2-3; CDR3aa: CASSLAGTVTDTQYF
v_gene: TRBV5-5; abundance: NA; len: 16; j_gene: TRBJ2-1; CDR3aa: CASSSVGTGLTNEQFF
v_gene: TRBV12-5; abundance: NA; len: 17; j_gene: TRBJ2-1; CDR3aa: CASGLYRDLSSYNEQFF
v_gene: TRBV9; abundance: NA; len: 19; j_gene: TRBJ1-2; CDR3aa: CASTGSRDRATHWTYGYTF
v_gene: TRBV19; abundance: few; len: 11; j_gene: TRBJ1-1; CDR3aa: CASRLGQNAFF
v_gene: TRBV28; abundance: NA; len: 17; j_gene: TRBJ2-7; CDR3aa: CASSLTPPLDRAYEQYF
v_gene: TRBV9; abundance: once; len: 15; j_gene: TRBJ2-2; CDR3aa: CASSVAQGLTGELFF
v_gene: TRBV27; abundance: NA; len: 16; j_gene: TRBJ1-5; CDR3aa: CASSPNRQASNQPQHF
v_gene: TRBV7-3; abundance: NA; len: 16; j_gene: TRBJ2-5; CDR3aa: CASSAGRGGGLETQYF
v_gene: TRBV4-3; abundance: NA; len: 17; j_gene: TRBJ2-1; CDR3aa: CASSHADLAGVGNEQFF
v_gene: TRBV5-4; abundance: NA; len: 17; j_gene: TRBJ2-1; CDR3aa: CASSLNAGGGDYNEQFF
v_gene: TRBV18; abundance: NA; len: 17; j_gene: TRBJ1-5; CDR3aa: CASSPYRAAGFGQPQHF
v_gene: TRBV30; abundance: NA; len: 18; j_gene: TRBJ1-1; CDR3aa: CAWSSPWGVRKEGTEAFF
v_gene: TRBV28; abundance: NA; len: 17; j_gene: TRBJ2-7; CDR3aa: CASSVLGLLGPSYEQYF
v_gene: TRBV15; abundance: NA; len: 16; j_gene: TRBJ2-1; CDR3aa: CATSRGVSLSSNEQFF
v_gene: TRBV18; abundance: once; len: 21; j_gene: TRBJ2-5; CDR3aa: CASSPNPSGLAGGNGQETQYF
v_gene: TRBV4-1; abundance: NA; len: 19; j_gene: TRBJ2-7; CDR3aa: CASSPLGLAGGLSSYEQYF
v_gene: TRBV29-1; abundance: NA; len: 17; j_gene: TRBJ2-5; CDR3aa: CSVDGRTGRVYQETQYF
v_gene: TRBV28; abundance: NA; len: 13; j_gene: TRBJ1-4; CDR3aa: CASSLSTNEKLFF
v_gene: TRBV6-6; abundance: NA; len: 14; j_gene: TRBJ2-7; CDR3aa: CASSYGTGPYEQYF
v_gene: TRBV27; abundance: few; len: 14; j_gene: TRBJ1-1; CDR3aa: CASSSGAGNTEAFF
v_gene: TRBV27; abundance: once; len: 15; j_gene: TRBJ1-1; CDR3aa: CASSKDRAGDTEAFF